The 19 T cell receptor beta chains in this list originate from one sample, sequenced in a study of cytomegalovirus exposure and HLA in healthy donors. The protocol was immunoSEQ multiplex PCR, while the TCRdb copy is restricted to in-frame clones and leaves out a portion. The data contain 65,000 to 95,000 clones, 93% of them singletons. Sequencing was performed on PBMCs. The receptors stem from a woman aged 25-40 years in good health and CMV-seronegative.

The V call is TRBV7-2, the J call TRBJ1-4, with 9 bases identical to TRBD1. V was pared by 1 base and J by 11 bases, with 8 bases of the junction left unmatched. Germline CDR1 and CDR2: SGHTA and FQGNSA. The CDR3 sequence is 15 residues long. In DNA form, the CDR3 reads TGTGCCAGCAGCTTAGAAGGGACAGGGAGGGGGAAACTGTTTTTT. Translated: CASSLEGTGRGKLFF. The whole variable domain, remainder taken from reference TRBV7-2 and TRBJ1-4, is GAGVSQSPSNKVTEKGKDVELRCDPISGHTALYWYRQSLGQGLEFLIYFQGNSAPDKSGLPSDRFSAERTGGSVSTLTIQRTQQEDSAVYLCASSLEGTGRGKLFFGSGTQLSVL.

The genes are TRBV28 and TRBJ1-2, with no clear D. Germline assignment: CDR1 MDHEN and CDR2 SYDVKM. This CDR3 has 14 amino acids. Trimming shortened V by 7 bases and J by 2 bases, and 14 bases separated the two germline ends. As DNA, the CDR3 is TGTGCCAGCAACCGGGGAGTAGGAAACTATGGCTACACCTTC. It is translated as CASNRGVGNYGYTF.

V is TRBV5-1 and J is TRBJ2-3; D is possibly TRBD2 (5 bases). Germline V gene sequence: CDR1 SGHRS, CDR2 YFSETQ. There are 12 residues in the CDR3. Deletions cut 5 bases from V and 6 bases from J, with 10 bases between. CDR3 sequence (DNA): TGCGCCAGCAGTGCTAGCCGGGATACGCAGTATTTT. Protein sequence: CASSASRDTQYF.

This chain uses TRBV5-4 with TRBJ2-5; 7 bases agree with TRBD1. The CDR3 runs 15 residues. The ends lost 3 bases at V and 2 bases at J; junction bases unmatched: 7. In germline, CDR1 is SGHNT, CDR2 YYREEE (reference sequence). As DNA, the CDR3 is TGTGCCAGCAGCTCGACAGGGTCCAGGCAAGAGACCCAGTACTTC. This translates into CASSSTGSRQETQYF.

The CDR3 protein is CASSPGTTRNYGYTF. The CDR3 DNA sequence: TGTGCCAGCAGTCCGGGGACAACCAGAAACTATGGCTACACCTTC. The chain has TRBV6-5 and TRBJ1-2; D is perhaps TRBD1 (6 bases). This CDR3 spans 15 amino acids. Trimming cost V 5 bases and J 2 bases, with 15 bases left between them. Germline V gives CDR1 MNHEY, CDR2 SVGAGI.

The chain employs TRBV7-9 and TRBJ2-1; 8 nucleotides match TRBD1. Germline values: CDR1 SEHNR, CDR2 FQNEAQ (reference sequence). The junction had 3 bases not matched to a gene; V was cut back by 5 bases and J by 3 bases. The CDR3 is 14 amino acids. CDR3 DNA: TGTGCCAGCAGCCATGGACAGGGCTACAATGAGCAGTTCTTC. Translated, it gives CASSHGQGYNEQFF.

The chain links TRBV9 to TRBJ2-3, with D uncertain. V lost 1 base and J lost 2, with 8 bases in between. The CDR3 is 14 amino acids. The germline V gene has CDR1 SGDLS and CDR2 YYNGEE. The CDR3 loop is CASSVQVTTDTQYF. CDR3 nucleotides: TGTGCCAGCAGCGTACAGGTGACCACAGATACGCAGTATTTT.

The rearrangement uses TRBV4-2 and TRBJ2-3; possible D gene TRBD1, 6 bases. This CDR3 spans 16 amino acids. V lost 1 base, J lost 4 bases, and 15 bases lay in between. The V gene's germline CDR1 is LGHNA and CDR2 YNFKEQ. The CDR3 bases are TGTGCCAGCAGCCAAGGAGAGGGACAAGGGTCAGATACGCAGTATTTT. Its protein is CASSQGEGQGSDTQYF.

In its sample, this clone was seen once. The CDR3 nucleotides are TGTGCCAGCTCCCTGGGTGGCAGGTCCCCCTTTTTCTCCTACAATGAGCAGTTCTTC. Protein sequence: CASSLGGRSPFFSYNEQFF. The chain uses TRBV18 and TRBJ2-1; D call uncertain. CDR3 length equals 19 residues. Trimming cost V 6 bases and J 0 bases, with 24 bases left between them. The germline CDR1 and CDR2 sequences are KGHSH and LQKENI.

V usage is TRBV27 and J usage is TRBJ2-7, with TRBD1 as a possible D gene (6 bases). V was pared by 5 bases and J by 3 bases, with 14 bases between. The CDR3 extends over 14 amino acids. Germline lookup yields CDR1 MNHEY and CDR2 SMNVEV (reference sequence). CDR3 nucleotides: TGTGCCAGCAGTCCAGGGACACTTAACTACGAGCAGTACTTC. Its protein is CASSPGTLNYEQYF.

The rearrangement joins TRBV4-3 to TRBJ1-2; TRBD1 agrees at 8 bases. In germline, CDR1 is LGHNA, CDR2 YSLEER. The V gene end was trimmed by 7 bases and the J gene end by 4 bases; junction bases not matched to a gene: 17. There are 17 residues in the CDR3. The CDR3 here is CASIFPGQAYAFYGYTF. In DNA form, the CDR3 reads TGCGCCAGCATCTTCCCGGGACAGGCATATGCTTTCTATGGCTACACCTTC.

The chain carries TRBV27 and TRBJ2-1; 13 positions agree with TRBD2. Germline trimming cut 4 bases from V and 6 bases from J; bases unmatched to any gene: 3. CDR3 length: 15 amino acids. Germline CDR1 reads MNHEY; CDR2 reads SMNVEV (reference sequence). The CDR3 coding sequence is TGTGCCAGCAGTTCTTGGACTAGCGGGGGCAATGAGCAGTTCTTC. This gives the protein CASSSWTSGGNEQFF.

The chain employs TRBV9 and TRBJ2-7; possibly TRBD1 for D (5 bases). V was shortened by 0 bases and J by 5 bases, with 15 bases between the two germline ends. Germline V gene sequence: CDR1 SGDLS, CDR2 YYNGEE. The CDR3 is 15 residues long. CDR3 coding DNA: TGTGCCAGCAGCGTAGCAGGGTCTTTCGCTAACGAGCAGTACTTC. Protein sequence: CASSVAGSFANEQYF.

This chain joins TRBV5-1 and TRBJ1-4; 11 bases are a match to TRBD1. The germline CDR1 and CDR2 sequences are SGHRS and YFSETQ. CDR3 length equals 16 residues. Trimming cost V 4 bases and J 4 bases; bases outside gene matches: 6. The CDR3 is CASSADRGLFNEKLFF. Written as DNA, the CDR3 is TGCGCCAGCAGCGCGGACAGGGGGCTCTTTAATGAAAAACTGTTTTTT. The full variable domain, rest sourced from reference TRBV5-1 and TRBJ1-4, is KAGVTQTPRYLIKTRGQQVTLSCSPISGHRSVSWYQQTPGQGLQFLFEYFSETQRNKGNFPGRFSGRQFSNSRSEMNVSTLELGDSALYLCASSADRGLFNEKLFFGSGTQLSVL.

The rearrangement uses TRBV25-1 and TRBJ1-1; D remains unclear. From germline, CDR1 is MGHDK and CDR2 SYGVNS. V shed 5 bases and J shed 2 bases, with 9 bases lying between them. The CDR3 loop spans 13 amino acids. The CDR3 here is CASSPDINTEAFF. CDR3 sequence (DNA): TGTGCCAGCAGTCCCGACATAAACACTGAAGCTTTCTTT.

This chain connects TRBV30 to TRBJ2-1; weak D call: TRBD2 (5 bases). CDR1 and CDR2 from the germline V gene are GTSNPN and SVGIG (reference sequence). CDR3 length: 11 amino acids. V lost 5 bases to trimming and J lost 5 bases, with 7 bases between them. The CDR3 DNA follows: TGTGCCTGGTCGACTAACAATGAGCAGTTCTTC. Translating gives CAWSTNNEQFF.

V and J are TRBV28 and TRBJ2-7; D uncertain. Germline CDR1 is MDHEN and CDR2 is SYDVKM. Trimming took 4 bases from V and 3 from J, leaving 22 bases between them. The CDR3 loop spans 17 amino acids. The CDR3 protein is CASSSLAPGAEVYEQYF. The CDR3 nucleotides are TGTGCCAGCAGTTCCCTCGCCCCGGGTGCTGAGGTCTACGAGCAGTACTTC.

The chain employs TRBV13 and TRBJ2-7; 11 bases are a match to TRBD2. This CDR3 contains 15 residues. Per germline, CDR1 PRHDT and CDR2 FYEKMQ (reference sequence). V was clipped by 4 bases and J by 4 bases; unmatched bases: 6. The CDR3 nucleotides read TGTGCCAGCAGCTACAAGCCTAGCGGGGGGTACGAGCAGTACTTC. This sequence encodes CASSYKPSGGYEQYF.

This chain uses TRBV25-1 with TRBJ1-2, with a weak D call TRBD1 (5 bases). CDR3 length: 14 residues. With 5 bases removed from V and 8 bases from J, the gap between germline ends came to 18 bases. In germline, CDR1 is MGHDK, CDR2 SYGVNS. This CDR3 reads CASSPNAGYWGYTF. The CDR3 region has the DNA TGTGCCAGCAGTCCTAACGCAGGGTATTGGGGCTACACCTTC.